This T cell receptor (beta chain) was captured in a study of neurological immune-mediated disorders. MiXCR was run by TCRdb on the 5' RACE reads, yielding one entry per CDR3 protein. The sample lists tens of thousands of distinct CDR3 sequences; 3.5% to 4.5% were seen once. This clonotype qualifies as medium-sized (0.01 to 0.1%). Germline loops: CDR1 SGDLS, CDR2 YYNGEE. The CDR3 runs to 13 residues. Trimming left V 0 bases short and J 9 bases short, with 12 bases between. The sample taken for sequencing was PBMCs. This TCR was recovered from a man between 45 and 60 years old with multiple sclerosis. The chain couples TRBV9 to TRBJ2-5; D remains unclear. CDR3 in DNA: TGTGCCAGCAGCGTAGGGCAACAAGGTGCCCAGTACTTC. It yields the protein CASSVGQQGAQYF.